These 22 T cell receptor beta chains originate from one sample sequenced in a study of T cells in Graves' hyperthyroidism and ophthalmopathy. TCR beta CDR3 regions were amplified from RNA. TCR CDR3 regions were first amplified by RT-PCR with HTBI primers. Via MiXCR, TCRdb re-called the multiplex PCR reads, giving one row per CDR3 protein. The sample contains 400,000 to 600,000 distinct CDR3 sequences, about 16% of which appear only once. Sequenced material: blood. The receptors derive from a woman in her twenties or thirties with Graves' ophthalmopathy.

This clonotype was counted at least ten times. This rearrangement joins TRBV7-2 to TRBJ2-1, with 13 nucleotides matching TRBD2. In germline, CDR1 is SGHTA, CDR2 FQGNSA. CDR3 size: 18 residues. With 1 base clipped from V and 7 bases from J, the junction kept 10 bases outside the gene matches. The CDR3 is CASSLGPWTSGSGNEQFF. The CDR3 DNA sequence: TGTGCCAGCAGCTTAGGTCCTTGGACTAGCGGGAGTGGAAATGAGCAGTTCTTC. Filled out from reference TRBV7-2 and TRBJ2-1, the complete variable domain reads GAGVSQSPSNKVTEKGKDVELRCDPISGHTALYWYRQSLGQGLEFLIYFQGNSAPDKSGLPSDRFSAERTGGSVSTLTIQRTQQEDSAVYLCASSLGPWTSGSGNEQFFGPGTRLTVL.

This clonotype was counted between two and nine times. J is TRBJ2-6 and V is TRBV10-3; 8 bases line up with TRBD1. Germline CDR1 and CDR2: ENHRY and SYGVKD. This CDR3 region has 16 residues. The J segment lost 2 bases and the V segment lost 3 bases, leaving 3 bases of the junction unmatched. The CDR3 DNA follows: TGTGCCATCAGTGATCTACAGGGGGCTGGGGCCAACGTCCTGACTTTC. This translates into CAISDLQGAGANVLTF.

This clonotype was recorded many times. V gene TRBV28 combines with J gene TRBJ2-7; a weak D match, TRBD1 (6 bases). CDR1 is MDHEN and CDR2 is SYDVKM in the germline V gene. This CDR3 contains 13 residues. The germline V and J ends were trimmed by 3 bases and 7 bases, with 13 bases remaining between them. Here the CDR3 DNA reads TGTGCCAGCAGTTTGGACAGTCCAAAAGAGCAGTACTTC. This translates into CASSLDSPKEQYF.

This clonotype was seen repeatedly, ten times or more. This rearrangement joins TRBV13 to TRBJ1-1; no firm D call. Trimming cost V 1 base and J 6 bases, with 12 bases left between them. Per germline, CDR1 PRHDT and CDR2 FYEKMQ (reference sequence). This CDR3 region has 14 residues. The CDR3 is CASSLASPTPEAFF. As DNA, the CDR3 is TGTGCCAGCAGCTTAGCTTCCCCGACCCCTGAAGCTTTCTTT. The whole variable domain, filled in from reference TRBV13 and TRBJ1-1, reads AAGVIQSPRHLIKEKRETATLKCYPIPRHDTVYWYQQGPGQDPQFLISFYEKMQSDKGSIPDRFSAQQFSDYHSELNMSSLELGDSALYFCASSLASPTPEAFFGQGTRLTVV.

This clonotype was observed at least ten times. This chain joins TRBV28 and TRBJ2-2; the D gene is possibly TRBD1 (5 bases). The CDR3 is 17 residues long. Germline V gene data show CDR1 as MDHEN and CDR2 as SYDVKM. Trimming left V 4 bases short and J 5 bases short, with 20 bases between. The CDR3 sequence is CASSSTTANPETGELFF. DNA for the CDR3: TGTGCCAGCAGTTCAACGACAGCCAACCCTGAAACCGGGGAGCTGTTTTTT.

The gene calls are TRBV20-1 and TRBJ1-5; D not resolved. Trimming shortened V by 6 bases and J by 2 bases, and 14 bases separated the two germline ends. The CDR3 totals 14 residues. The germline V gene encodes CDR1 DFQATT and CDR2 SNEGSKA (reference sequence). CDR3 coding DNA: TGCAGTGCCAGGAAGGGCGCGGGCAATCAGCCCCAGCATTTT. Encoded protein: CSARKGAGNQPQHF.

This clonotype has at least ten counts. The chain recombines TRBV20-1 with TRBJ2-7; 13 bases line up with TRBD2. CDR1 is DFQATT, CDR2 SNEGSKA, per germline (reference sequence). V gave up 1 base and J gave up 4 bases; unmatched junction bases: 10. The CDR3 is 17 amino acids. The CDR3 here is CSARGLAGGSGFYEQYF. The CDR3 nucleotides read TGCAGTGCTAGAGGACTAGCGGGAGGTTCGGGATTTTACGAGCAGTACTTC.

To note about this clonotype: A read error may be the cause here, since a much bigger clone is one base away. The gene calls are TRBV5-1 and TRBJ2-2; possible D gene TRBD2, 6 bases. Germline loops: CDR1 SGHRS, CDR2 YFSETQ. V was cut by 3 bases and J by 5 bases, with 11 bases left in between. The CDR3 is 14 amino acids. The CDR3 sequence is CASSYGRGTGELFF. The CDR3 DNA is TGCGCCAGCAGCTACGGACGGGGGACCGGGGAGCTGTTTTTT.

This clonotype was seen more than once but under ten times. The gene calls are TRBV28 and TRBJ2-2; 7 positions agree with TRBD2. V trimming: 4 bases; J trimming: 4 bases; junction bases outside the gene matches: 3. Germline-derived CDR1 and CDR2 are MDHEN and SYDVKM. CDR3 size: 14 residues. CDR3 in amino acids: CASSSRLATGELFF. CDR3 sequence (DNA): TGTGCCAGCAGTTCGCGACTAGCCACCGGGGAGCTGTTTTTT.

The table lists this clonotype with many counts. In nucleotides, the CDR3 is TGTGCCAGCAGTTTAGAATGGGAGACTAGCGGGACCAATGAGCAGTTCTTC. Encoded protein: CASSLEWETSGTNEQFF. The V gene is TRBV27, the J gene TRBJ2-1, with 11 positions matching TRBD2. From germline, CDR1 is MNHEY and CDR2 SMNVEV (reference sequence). With V trimmed by 2 bases and J by 6 bases, 9 bases remained unmatched. The CDR3 has 17 amino acids.

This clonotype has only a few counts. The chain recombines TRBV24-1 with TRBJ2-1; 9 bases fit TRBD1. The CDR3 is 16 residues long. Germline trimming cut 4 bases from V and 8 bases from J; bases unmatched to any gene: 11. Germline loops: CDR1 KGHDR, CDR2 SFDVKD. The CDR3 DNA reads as TGTGCCACCAGTGAAACCGGGACAGGGCTTAGGGATGAGCAGTTCTTC. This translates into CATSETGTGLRDEQFF.

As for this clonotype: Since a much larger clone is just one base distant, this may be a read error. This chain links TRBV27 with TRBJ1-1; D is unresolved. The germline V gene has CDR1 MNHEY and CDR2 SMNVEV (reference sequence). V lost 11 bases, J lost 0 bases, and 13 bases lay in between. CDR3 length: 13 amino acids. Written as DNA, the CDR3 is TGTGCCTGCACTGAAAGGTTGAACACTGAAGCTTTCTTT. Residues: CACTERLNTEAFF.

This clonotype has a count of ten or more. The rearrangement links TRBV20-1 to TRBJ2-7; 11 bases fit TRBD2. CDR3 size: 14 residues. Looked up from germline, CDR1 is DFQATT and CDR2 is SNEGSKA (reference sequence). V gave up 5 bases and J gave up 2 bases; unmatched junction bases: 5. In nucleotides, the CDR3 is TGCAGTGCTGATAGCGGGAGGGGGACCTACGAGCAGTACTTC. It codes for CSADSGRGTYEQYF.

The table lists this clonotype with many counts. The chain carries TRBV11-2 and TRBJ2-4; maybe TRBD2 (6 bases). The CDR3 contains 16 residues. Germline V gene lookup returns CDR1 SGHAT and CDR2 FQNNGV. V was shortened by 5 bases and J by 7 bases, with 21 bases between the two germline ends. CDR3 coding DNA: TGTGCCAGCAGCGCCTCGGGCGGGGAGTTAAGCAACATTCAGTACTTC. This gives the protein CASSASGGELSNIQYF.

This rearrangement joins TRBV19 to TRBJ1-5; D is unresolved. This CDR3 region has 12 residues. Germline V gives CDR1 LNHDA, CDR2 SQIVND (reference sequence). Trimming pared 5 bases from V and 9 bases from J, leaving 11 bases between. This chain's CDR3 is CASSPMPGPQHF. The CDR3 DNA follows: TGTGCCAGTAGTCCAATGCCCGGGCCCCAGCATTTT. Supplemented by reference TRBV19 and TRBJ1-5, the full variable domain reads DGGITQSPKYLFRKEGQNVTLSCEQNLNHDAMYWYRQDPGQGLRLIYYSQIVNDFQKGDIAEGYSVSREKKESFPLTVTSAQKNPTAFYLCASSPMPGPQHFGDGTRLSIL.

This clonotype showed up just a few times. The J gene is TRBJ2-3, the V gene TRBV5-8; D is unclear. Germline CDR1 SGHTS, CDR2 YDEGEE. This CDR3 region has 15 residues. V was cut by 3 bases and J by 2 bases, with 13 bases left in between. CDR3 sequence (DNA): TGTGCCAGCAGCTGGGCGACTGCCGACACAGATACGCAGTATTTT. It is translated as CASSWATADTDTQYF. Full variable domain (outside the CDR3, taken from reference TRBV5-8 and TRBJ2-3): EAGVTQSPTHLIKTRGQQATLRCSPISGHTSVYWYQQALGLGLQFLLWYDEGEERNRGNFPPRFSGRQFPNYSSELNVNALELEDSALYLCASSWATADTDTQYFGPGTRLTVL.

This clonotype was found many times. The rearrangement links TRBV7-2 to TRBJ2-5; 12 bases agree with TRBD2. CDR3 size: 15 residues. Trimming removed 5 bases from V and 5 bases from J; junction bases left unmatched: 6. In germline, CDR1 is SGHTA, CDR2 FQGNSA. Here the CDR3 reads CASSNRLAGVETQYF. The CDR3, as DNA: TGTGCCAGCAGCAACAGACTAGCGGGAGTTGAGACCCAGTACTTC.

DNA for the CDR3: TGTGCCAGCAGCTTAAGTTCAGGGGTAGGGCACGAGCAGTACTTC. Its protein product is CASSLSSGVGHEQYF. The chain couples TRBV7-2 to TRBJ2-7; perhaps TRBD1 as D (6 bases). The CDR3 is 15 residues long. The germline gives CDR1 SGHTA, CDR2 FQGNSA. The ends were cut back, 2 bases at V and 5 bases at J, with 16 bases in the middle. The full variable domain, its missing parts supplied by reference TRBV7-2 and TRBJ2-7, is GAGVSQSPSNKVTEKGKDVELRCDPISGHTALYWYRQSLGQGLEFLIYFQGNSAPDKSGLPSDRFSAERTGGSVSTLTIQRTQQEDSAVYLCASSLSSGVGHEQYFGPGTRLTVT.

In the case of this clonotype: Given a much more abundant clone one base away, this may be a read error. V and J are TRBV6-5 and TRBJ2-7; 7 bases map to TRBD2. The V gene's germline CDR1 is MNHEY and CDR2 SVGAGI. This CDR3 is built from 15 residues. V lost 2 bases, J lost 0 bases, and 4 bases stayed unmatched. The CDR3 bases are TGTGCCAGCAGTTACCCTGCGGGAGCCTCCTACGAGCAGTACGTC. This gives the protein CASSYPAGASYEQYV.

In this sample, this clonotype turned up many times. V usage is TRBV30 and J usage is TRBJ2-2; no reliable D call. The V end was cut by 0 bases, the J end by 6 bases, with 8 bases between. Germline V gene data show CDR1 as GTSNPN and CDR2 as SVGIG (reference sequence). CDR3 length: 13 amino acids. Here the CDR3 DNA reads TGTGCCTGGAGTGTACGGATGCCCGGGGAGCTGTTTTTT. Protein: CAWSVRMPGELFF.

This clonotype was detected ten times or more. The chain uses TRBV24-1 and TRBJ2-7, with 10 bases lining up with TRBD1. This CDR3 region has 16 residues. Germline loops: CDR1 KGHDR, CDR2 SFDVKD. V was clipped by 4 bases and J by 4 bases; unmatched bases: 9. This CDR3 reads CATSDPGQGKTYEQYF. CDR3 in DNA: TGTGCCACCAGTGACCCGGGACAGGGGAAAACGTACGAGCAGTACTTC.

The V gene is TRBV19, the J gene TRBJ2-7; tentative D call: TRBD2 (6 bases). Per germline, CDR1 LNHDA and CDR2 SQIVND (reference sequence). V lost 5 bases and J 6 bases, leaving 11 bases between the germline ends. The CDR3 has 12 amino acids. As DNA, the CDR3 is TGTGCCAGTAGTCATGTGGGAGGCGAGCAGTACTTC. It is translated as CASSHVGGEQYF. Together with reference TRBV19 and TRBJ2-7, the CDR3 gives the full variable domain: DGGITQSPKYLFRKEGQNVTLSCEQNLNHDAMYWYRQDPGQGLRLIYYSQIVNDFQKGDIAEGYSVSREKKESFPLTVTSAQKNPTAFYLCASSHVGGEQYFGPGTRLTVT.